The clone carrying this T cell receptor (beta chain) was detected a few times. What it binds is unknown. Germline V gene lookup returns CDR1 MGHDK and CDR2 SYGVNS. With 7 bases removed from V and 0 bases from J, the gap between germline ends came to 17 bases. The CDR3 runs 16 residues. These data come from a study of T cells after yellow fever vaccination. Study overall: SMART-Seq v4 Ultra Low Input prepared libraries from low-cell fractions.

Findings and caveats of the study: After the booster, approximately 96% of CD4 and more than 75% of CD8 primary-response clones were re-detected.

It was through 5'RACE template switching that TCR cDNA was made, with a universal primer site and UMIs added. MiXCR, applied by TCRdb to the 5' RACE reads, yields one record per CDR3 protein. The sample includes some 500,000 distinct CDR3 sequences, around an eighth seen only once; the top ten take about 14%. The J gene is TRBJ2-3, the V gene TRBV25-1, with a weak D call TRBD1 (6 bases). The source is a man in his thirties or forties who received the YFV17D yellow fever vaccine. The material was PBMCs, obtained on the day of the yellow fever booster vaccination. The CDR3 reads CASKQSTGPSTDTQYF. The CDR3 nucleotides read TGTGCCAGCAAACAAAGTACAGGGCCTAGCACAGATACGCAGTATTTT.